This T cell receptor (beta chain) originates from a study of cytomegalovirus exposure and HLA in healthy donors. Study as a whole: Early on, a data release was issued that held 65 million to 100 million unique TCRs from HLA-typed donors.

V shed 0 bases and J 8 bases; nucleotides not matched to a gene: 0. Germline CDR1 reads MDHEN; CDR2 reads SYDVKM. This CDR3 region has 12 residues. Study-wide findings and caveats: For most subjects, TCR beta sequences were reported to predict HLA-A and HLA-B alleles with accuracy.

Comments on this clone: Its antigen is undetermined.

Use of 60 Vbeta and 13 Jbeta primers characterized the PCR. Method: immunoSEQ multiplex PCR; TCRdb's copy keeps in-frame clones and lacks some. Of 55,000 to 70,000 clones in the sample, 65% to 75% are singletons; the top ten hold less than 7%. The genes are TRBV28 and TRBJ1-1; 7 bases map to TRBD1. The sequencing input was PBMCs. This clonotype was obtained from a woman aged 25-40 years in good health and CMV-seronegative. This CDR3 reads CASSLWDREAFF. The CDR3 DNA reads TGTGCCAGCAGTTTATGGGACAGGGAAGCTTTCTTT.